Presented here are 17 T cell receptor beta chains from one specimen sequenced in a study of post-analysis software for immune sequencing data. Sequencing libraries made from TCR beta cDNA carried unique molecular identifiers. In TCRdb, the PCR reads were re-called with MiXCR into one record per CDR3 protein. The data hold roughly 160,000 distinct CDR3 sequences, with 35% to 40% observed a single time. The sequences come from blood, collected after autologous hematopoietic stem cell transplantation. These receptors all stem from a girl under 18 with multiple sclerosis.

The V and J genes are TRBV12-3 or TRBV12-4 and TRBJ2-1, with D tentatively TRBD2 (6 bases). V shed 2 bases and J shed 7 bases, with 9 bases lying between them. The CDR3 consists of 13 residues. The CDR3 loop is CASSLYAGNEQFF. The CDR3, as DNA: TGTGCCAGCAGTTTATATGCGGGGAATGAGCAGTTCTTC.

The chain recombines TRBV4-1 with TRBJ2-1, with TRBD2 matching over 7 bases. V lost 0 bases, J lost 12 bases, and 17 bases stayed unmatched. Germline V lookup: CDR1 MGHRA, CDR2 YSYEKL. This CDR3 contains 17 residues. This CDR3 reads CASSQDGTSALSGGQFF. CDR3 in DNA: TGCGCCAGCAGCCAAGATGGTACTAGCGCATTATCGGGTGGGCAGTTCTTC.

V usage is TRBV14 and J usage is TRBJ2-1, with D possibly matching TRBD1 (6 bases). The DNA end is a closer match to TRBJ2-7, so the J assignment may be wrong. The CDR3 consists of 16 residues. Germline lookup yields CDR1 SGHDN and CDR2 FVKESK. The CDR3 reads CASSPRGDRTAYEQYF. For the CDR3, the DNA is TGTGCCAGCAGCCCTCGGGGAGACAGGACAGCCTACGAGCAGTACTTC.

The V gene is TRBV29-1, the J gene TRBJ2-1, with D unresolved. The CDR3 is 13 amino acids. Between the trimmed V and J ends, which lost 4 bases and 1 base, there was a span of 8 bases. CDR1 and CDR2 from the germline V gene are SQVTM and ANQGSEA. The CDR3 DNA reads as TGCAGCGTTGTTGGGCAGTCCTACAATGAGCAGTTCTTC. Protein: CSVVGQSYNEQFF.

In regard to this clonotype: An end of the junction does not agree with germline; a read error may underlie this. V usage is TRBV6-1 and J usage is TRBJ2-7; 10 nucleotides align to TRBD1. Germline V gene sequence: CDR1 MNHNS, CDR2 SASEGT. The CDR3 is 19 residues long. CDR3: CASSPIAGLWTGGSYEQYF. CDR3 in DNA: TGCGCCAGCAGCCCTATTGCAGGGTTGTGGACAGGGGGCTCCTACGAGCAGTACTTC.

The chain couples TRBV12-3 or TRBV12-4 to TRBJ2-7; 9 bases fit TRBD2. Losses at the gene ends were 1 base for V and 2 bases for J; bases not matched to a gene: 3. This CDR3 is 15 amino acids long. CDR3 sequence (DNA): TGTGCCAGCAGTTTAGGGACTAGCGAAGCCTACGAGCAGTACTTC. Encoded protein: CASSLGTSEAYEQYF.

This clonotype occurred a few times. An end of the junction differs from the germline gene, which may be a read error. The V call is TRBV10-3, the J call TRBJ1-2, with 7 bases aligning to TRBD1. Germline V lookup: CDR1 ENHRY, CDR2 SYGVKD. CDR3 length: 14 amino acids. The CDR3 protein is CAISRQGGNYGHTF. The CDR3 DNA reads as TGTGCCATCAGTCGACAGGGTGGAAACTATGGCCACACCTTC.

At least ten counts were recorded for this clonotype. The CDR3 sequence is CASSPAGVAYNEQFF. The CDR3, as DNA: TGTGCCAGCAGTCCAGCGGGAGTTGCCTACAATGAGCAGTTCTTC. V gene TRBV12-3 or TRBV12-4 combines with J gene TRBJ2-1; TRBD2 agrees at 8 bases. V dropped 5 bases and J dropped 2; count of bases not matched to a gene: 5. The length of the CDR3 is 15 residues.

J is TRBJ2-4 and V is TRBV7-2; 7 nucleotides agree with TRBD2. Looked up from germline, CDR1 is SGHTA and CDR2 is FQGNSA. The CDR3 contains 19 residues. V lost 4 bases and J lost 3; bases outside the gene matches: 18. This CDR3 is CASSSAGTRPGGFKNIQYF. CDR3 nucleotide sequence: TGTGCCAGCAGCTCCGCCGGGACTCGGCCGGGGGGTTTCAAAAACATTCAGTACTTC.

This clonotype occurred once. This rearrangement joins TRBV11-2 to TRBJ1-5; D uncertain. Trimming took 0 bases from V and 7 from J, leaving 7 bases between them. CDR1 SGHAT and CDR2 FQNNGV come from the germline V gene. The CDR3 has 13 amino acids. The CDR3 protein is CASSLELGQPQHF. The CDR3 nucleotides read TGTGCCAGCAGCTTAGAATTGGGACAGCCCCAGCATTTT. The full variable domain, completed using reference TRBV11-2 and TRBJ1-5, is EAGVAQSPRYKIIEKRQSVAFWCNPISGHATLYWYQQILGQGPKLLIQFQNNGVVDDSQLPKDRFSAERLKGVDSTLKIQPAKLEDSAVYLCASSLELGQPQHFGDGTRLSIL.

In its sample, this clonotype was seen once. The chain is built from TRBV5-1 and TRBJ2-7; TRBD2 matches 9 bases. The CDR3 is made up of 15 amino acids. The trim removed 0 bases at V and 4 bases at J, leaving 5 bases unmatched. Germline CDR1 is SGHRS and CDR2 is YFSETQ. The CDR3, as DNA: TGCGCCAGCAGCTTGGAGCTAGCGGGAACTTACGAGCAGTACTTC. Translation: CASSLELAGTYEQYF.

The table lists this clonotype with a few counts. The chain uses TRBV3-1 and TRBJ2-1, with a tentative D call TRBD2 (5 bases). CDR1 and CDR2 from the germline V gene are LGHDT and YNNKEL (reference sequence). The CDR3 contains 15 residues. V dropped 8 bases and J dropped 2 bases, with 16 bases sitting between them. CDR3 amino acids: CASRYEGEPYNEQFF. The CDR3 DNA reads as TGTGCCAGCCGGTACGAGGGAGAGCCCTACAATGAGCAGTTCTTC.

The V gene is TRBV30, the J gene TRBJ2-3; D is ambiguous. There are 15 residues in the CDR3. CDR1 is GTSNPN, CDR2 SVGIG, per germline (reference sequence). Trimming pared 4 bases from V and 2 bases from J, leaving 16 bases between. CDR3 amino acids: CAWKRLWVSTDTQYF. The CDR3, as DNA: TGTGCCTGGAAAAGGCTCTGGGTCTCCACAGATACGCAGTATTTT.

This sequence joins TRBV18 and TRBJ2-7; D tentatively reads TRBD1 or TRBD2 (5 bases each). Between the trimmed V and J ends, which lost 4 bases and 2 bases, there was a span of 27 bases. The CDR3 sequence is 19 residues long. CDR1 is KGHSH and CDR2 is LQKENI in the germline V gene. This chain's CDR3 is CASSLAGTVVGELTYEQYF. The CDR3, as DNA: TGTGCCAGCTCACTGGCCGGGACGGTTGTTGGAGAGTTAACCTACGAGCAGTACTTC.

This clonotype ranks as medium-sized (0.01 to 0.1%). The CDR3 here is CASSLHDWTGHNSPLHF. In nucleotides, the CDR3 is TGTGCCAGCAGCTTACACGACTGGACAGGGCATAATTCACCCCTCCACTTT. The rearrangement joins TRBV7-9 to TRBJ1-6; 8 bases fit TRBD1. Germline CDR1 is SEHNR and CDR2 is FQNEAQ (reference sequence). V lost 2 bases to trimming and J lost 5 bases; unmatched junction nucleotides: 8. The CDR3 spans 17 residues.

Regarding this clonotype: A clone one base away is much larger, so this may be a read error. The CDR3 nucleotides are TGTGCCGCCAGTGATCGCGGGGATCAGCCCCAGCATTTT. It yields the protein CAASDRGDQPQHF. J is TRBJ1-5 and V is TRBV24-1; D gene ambiguous. Germline V gene data show CDR1 as KGHDR and CDR2 as SFDVKD. CDR3 length: 13 amino acids.

This chain's CDR3 is CASSLGTPETQYF. The CDR3 bases are TGTGCCAGCAGCTTAGGTACTCCGGAGACCCAGTACTTC. This chain links TRBV11-1 with TRBJ2-5; no firm D call. Trimming pared 1 base from V and 5 bases from J, leaving 8 bases between. This CDR3 has 13 residues. Germline V gives CDR1 SGHAT, CDR2 FQDESV (reference sequence).